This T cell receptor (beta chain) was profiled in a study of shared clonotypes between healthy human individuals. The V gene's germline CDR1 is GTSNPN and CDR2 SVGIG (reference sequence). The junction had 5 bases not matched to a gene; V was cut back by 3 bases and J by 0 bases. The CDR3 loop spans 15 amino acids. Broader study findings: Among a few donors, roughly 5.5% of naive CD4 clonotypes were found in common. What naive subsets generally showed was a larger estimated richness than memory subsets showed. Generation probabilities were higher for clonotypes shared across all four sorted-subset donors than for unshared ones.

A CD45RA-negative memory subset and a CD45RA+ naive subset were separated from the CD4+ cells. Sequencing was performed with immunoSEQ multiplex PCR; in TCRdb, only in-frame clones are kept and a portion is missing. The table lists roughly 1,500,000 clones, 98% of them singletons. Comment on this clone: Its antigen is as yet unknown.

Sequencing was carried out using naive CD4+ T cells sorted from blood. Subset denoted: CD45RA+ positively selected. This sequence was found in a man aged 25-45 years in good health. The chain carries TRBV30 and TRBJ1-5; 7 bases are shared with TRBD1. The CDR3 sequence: CAWRKSGGSNQPQHF. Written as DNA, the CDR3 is TGTGCCTGGAGAAAATCAGGGGGTAGCAATCAGCCCCAGCATTTT.